This note documents a single T cell receptor beta chain sequence. This CDR3 contains 16 residues. V shed 3 bases, J shed 2 bases, and the junction held 9 bases outside the gene matches. Germline V gene data show CDR1 as SGHRS and CDR2 as YFSETQ. This entry is derived from a study of blood T cell repertoires in COVID-19. Study details: COVID-19 samples from acute and convalescent phases originated in the United States, Italy and Spain.

Study processing details: Reference gene primer amplification in the assay estimated nucleated cell counts. Produced via immunoSEQ multiplex PCR; TCRdb's table is partial and in-frame only. V and J calls plus clone size are reproduced from that table; the DNA served to infer D and trimming. This repertoire shows around 170,000 clones, 86% found once; its top ten account for 3.5% to 4%. The chain combines TRBV5-1 with TRBJ2-3; 7 positions match TRBD2. Sequencing was done on a sample of peripheral blood. The receptor was isolated from a woman between 65 and 79 years old with acute or convalescent COVID-19. The DNA of the CDR3 is TGCGCCAGCAGCTCGGTAGCTAGCGGCTACACAGATACGCAGTATTTT. Its protein product is CASSSVASGYTDTQYF.